This is a list of T cell receptor beta chains from one sample in a study of cytomegalovirus exposure and HLA in healthy donors. TCRdb's copy holds only in-frame clones and misses some; the assay was immunoSEQ multiplex PCR. The sample includes around 140,000 clones, about 83% of them seen just once. Sequences were obtained from PBMCs. The receptors originated from a man between 40 and 49 years old in good health and CMV-seropositive. The CDR3 runs from the conserved cysteine through the conserved F or W. The D gene is left open where the match is weak. Rows may omit the clone size; those that give it use once, few, many or a size class.

NA | TRBJ2-2 | TRBV7-3 | TRBD2 | CASSFAGSAGGGTGELFF | TGTGCCAGCAGCTTCGCCGGTTCAGCGGGAGGTGGAACCGGGGAGCTGTTTTTT
NA | TRBJ2-7 | TRBV7-2 | TRBD2 | CASSLSPTSRYEQYF | TGTGCCAGCAGCTTATCCCCGACTAGCAGGTACGAGCAGTACTTC
NA | TRBJ2-1 | TRBV29-1 | NA | CSFGGLSNEQFF | TGCAGCTTCGGTGGGCTAAGCAATGAGCAGTTCTTC
NA | TRBJ1-3 | TRBV4-1 | NA | CASSHVLAAGNTIYF | TGCGCCAGCAGCCACGTCTTAGCGGCTGGAAACACCATATATTTT
NA | TRBJ2-1 | TRBV5-4 | TRBD2 | CASSLVAGGGNEQFF | TGTGCCAGCAGCTTGGTAGCGGGAGGGGGCAATGAGCAGTTCTTC
NA | TRBJ2-6 | TRBV2 | NA | CASSDRWANVLTF | TGTGCCAGCAGTGACAGATGGGCCAACGTCCTGACTTTC
NA | TRBJ1-5 | TRBV28 | NA | CASSSGFQPQHF | TGTGCCAGCAGTTCCGGGTTCCAGCCCCAGCATTTT
NA | TRBJ1-1 | TRBV6-5 | NA | CASSYALATEAFF | TGTGCCAGCAGTTACGCGCTAGCCACTGAAGCTTTCTTT
NA | TRBJ1-2 | TRBV4-3 | TRBD1 | CASSQEVSGTGALHGYTF | TGCGCCAGCAGCCAAGAAGTATCCGGGACAGGGGCCCTCCATGGCTACACCTTC
NA | TRBJ2-3 | TRBV5-1 | NA | CASSLADRTDTQYF | TGCGCCAGCAGCTTGGCCGATCGGACAGATACGCAGTATTTT
NA | TRBJ2-5 | TRBV29-1 | TRBD2 | CSAESGRGETQYF | TGCAGCGCTGAAAGCGGGAGGGGGGAGACCCAGTACTTC
NA | TRBJ2-2 | TRBV19 | NA | CASSIASLDTGELFF | TGTGCCAGTAGTATAGCTAGTTTGGACACCGGGGAGCTGTTTTTT
NA | TRBJ2-6 | TRBV5-1 | TRBD2 | CASSRTRDSGANVLTF | TGCGCCAGCAGCCGGACTAGGGACTCTGGGGCCAACGTCCTGACTTTC
NA | TRBJ2-3 | TRBV30 | NA | CAWSVSERAQYF | TGTGCCTGGAGTGTAAGCGAGCGGGCGCAGTATTTT
few | TRBJ2-7 | TRBV5-6 | TRBD1 | CASRIQGAYEQYF | TGTGCCAGCAGGATCCAGGGGGCGTACGAGCAGTACTTC
NA | TRBJ2-7 | TRBV28 | TRBD2 | CASSDGTSGNYEQYF | TGTGCTAGCAGTGATGGGACTAGCGGCAACTACGAGCAGTACTTC
NA | TRBJ1-1 | TRBV7-9 | TRBD1 | CASSLLGQMNTEAFF | TGTGCCAGCAGCTTGTTGGGACAGATGAACACTGAAGCTTTCTTT
NA | TRBJ2-1 | TRBV4-1 | TRBD2 | CASSQGSGRANEQFF | TGCGCCAGCAGCCAAGGTAGCGGGAGGGCCAATGAGCAGTTCTTC
NA | TRBJ2-1 | TRBV5-1 | TRBD2 | CASSFPTSGTHNEQFF | TGCGCCAGCAGCTTTCCGACTAGCGGGACACACAATGAGCAGTTCTTC
NA | TRBJ1-1 | TRBV4-2 | TRBD1 | CASSQGTANTEAFF | TGTGCCAGCAGCCAGGGGACAGCGAACACTGAAGCTTTCTTT
NA | TRBJ2-2 | TRBV7-9 | NA | CASSFGVGDTGELFF | TGTGCCAGCAGCTTCGGGGTGGGAGACACCGGGGAGCTGTTTTTT
NA | TRBJ1-2 | TRBV10-2 | NA | CASSESGKGGGYTF | TGCGCCAGCAGTGAATCAGGGAAAGGGGGTGGCTACACCTTC
once | TRBJ2-3 | TRBV7-9 | NA | CASSLSGDTQYF | TGTGCCAGCAGCCTGAGCGGGGATACGCAGTATTTT
once | TRBJ1-1 | TRBV28 | NA | CASQSTATEAFF | TGTGCCAGCCAAAGTACAGCCACTGAAGCTTTCTTT
NA | TRBJ2-3 | TRBV30 | TRBD2 | CAWSHIPPGLAGGPDHTQYF | TGTGCCTGGAGCCATATACCCCCGGGACTAGCGGGAGGGCCAGATCATACGCAGTATTTT
NA | TRBJ1-5 | TRBV11-2 | TRBD1 | CASSPDRASNQPQHF | TGTGCCAGCAGCCCCGACAGGGCAAGCAATCAGCCCCAGCATTTT
once | TRBJ2-1 | TRBV6-1 | TRBD2 | CASRRGLAGGDEQFF | TGTGCCAGCCGACGAGGACTAGCGGGAGGCGATGAGCAGTTCTTC
few | TRBJ2-1 | TRBV5-4 | TRBD2 | CASSWGLAGVEQFF | TGTGCCAGCAGCTGGGGACTAGCGGGAGTTGAGCAGTTCTTC
NA | TRBJ1-5 | TRBV4-3 | NA | CASSQEGSGPQHF | TGCGCCAGCAGCCAAGAAGGATCAGGGCCCCAGCATTTT
few | TRBJ2-5 | TRBV4-3 | TRBD2 | CASSRSLADQETQYF | TGCGCCAGCAGCCGGTCACTAGCGGACCAAGAGACCCAGTACTTC
NA | TRBJ1-5 | TRBV18 | NA | CASSPDRLSNQPQHF | TGTGCCAGCTCACCAGACAGACTTAGCAATCAGCCCCAGCATTTT
NA | TRBJ2-1 | TRBV7-9 | TRBD1 | CASSPAGTGPRDEQFF | TGTGCCAGCAGCCCCGCCGGGACAGGGCCGAGGGATGAGCAGTTCTTC
NA | TRBJ1-6 | TRBV10-2 | TRBD1 | CASSESLQGTLNSPLHF | TGCGCCAGCAGTGAGTCGTTACAGGGGACACTTAATTCACCCCTCCACTTT
NA | TRBJ2-3 | TRBV7-3 | NA | CASSLTPGTRPTDTQYF | TGTGCCAGCAGCTTAACTCCCGGGACTCGCCCCACAGATACGCAGTATTTT
NA | TRBJ2-7 | TRBV4-3 | TRBD1 | CASSQDPWDRNYEQYF | TGCGCCAGCAGCCAAGACCCCTGGGACAGGAATTACGAGCAGTACTTC
NA | TRBJ2-7 | TRBV2 | NA | CASKELLYEQYF | TGTGCCAGCAAGGAGTTACTCTACGAGCAGTACTTC
NA | TRBJ2-7 | TRBV5-4 | NA | CASSLRGYEQYF | TGTGCCAGCAGCTTGAGGGGTTACGAGCAGTACTTC
NA | TRBJ1-3 | TRBV30 | NA | CARQGEAGNTIYF | TGTGCTAGGCAGGGTGAGGCTGGAAACACCATATATTTT
few | TRBJ2-1 | TRBV2 | TRBD2 | CATPRGGQTHNEQFF | TGTGCCACCCCACGCGGGGGGCAGACGCACAATGAGCAGTTCTTC
NA | TRBJ1-3 | TRBV2 | NA | CASKQGRGNTIYF | TGTGCCAGCAAGCAGGGTAGAGGAAACACCATATATTTT
NA | TRBJ1-2 | TRBV7-8 | TRBD1 | CASSSQGFGYGYTF | TGTGCCAGCAGCTCACAGGGGTTTGGCTATGGCTACACCTTC
many | TRBJ1-2 | TRBV21-1 | NA | CASSNRTGTNYGYTF | TGTGCCAGCAGCAACAGGACAGGGACTAACTATGGCTACACCTTC
NA | TRBJ2-7 | TRBV28 | TRBD2 | CASSPIRGLSDEQYF | TGTGCCAGCAGTCCCATTAGGGGACTAAGTGACGAGCAGTACTTC
NA | TRBJ2-7 | TRBV5-6 | NA | CASSLARGLRGIYEQYF | TGTGCCAGCAGCTTGGCCAGGGGTCTTAGGGGGATCTACGAGCAGTACTTC